The clone carrying this TCR beta chain appeared a few times. What it recognizes is unknown. This sample was taken from a study of T cells in localized non-small cell lung cancer. Findings of the study overall: Owing to sequencing of a solitary tumor region, heterogeneity cannot be discounted. Exceeding tumor, uninvolved adjacent lung had the highest T cell clonality. Patients showing higher blood T cell density tended to see longer overall survival.

Libraries were prepared by immunoSEQ multiplex PCR; TCRdb keeps only in-frame clonotypes and omits some of them. This table holds over 10,000 clones, roughly 28% found once. CDR1 and CDR2 from the germline V gene are MNHGY and SAAAGT. The ends lost 10 bases at V and 3 bases at J; junction bases unmatched: 5. This CDR3 has 15 residues. The specimen was lung tumor tissue, collected before any cancer treatment. The chain uses TRBV6-8 and TRBJ2-1; the match to TRBD2 covers 14 bases. The sequence derives from a female donor aged 60 or older with stage I lung adenocarcinoma. This CDR3 is CAITGLAGGYNEQFF. The CDR3 coding sequence is TGTGCCATAACAGGACTAGCGGGGGGCTACAATGAGCAGTTCTTC.